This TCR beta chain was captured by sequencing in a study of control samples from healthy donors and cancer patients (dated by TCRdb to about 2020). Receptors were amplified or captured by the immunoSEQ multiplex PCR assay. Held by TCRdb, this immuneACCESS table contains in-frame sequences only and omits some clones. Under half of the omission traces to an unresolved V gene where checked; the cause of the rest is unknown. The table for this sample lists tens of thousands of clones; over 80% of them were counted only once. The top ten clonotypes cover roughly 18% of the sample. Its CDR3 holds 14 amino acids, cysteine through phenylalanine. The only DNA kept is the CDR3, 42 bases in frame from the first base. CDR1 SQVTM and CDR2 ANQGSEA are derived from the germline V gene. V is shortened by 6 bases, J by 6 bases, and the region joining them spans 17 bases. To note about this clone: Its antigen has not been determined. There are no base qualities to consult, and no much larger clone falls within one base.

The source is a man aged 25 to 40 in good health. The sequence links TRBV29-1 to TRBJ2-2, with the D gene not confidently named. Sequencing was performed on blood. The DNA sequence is TGCAGCGTGCCGAGTGGTGGGGTGGCCGGGGAGCTGTTTTTT. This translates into CSVPSGGVAGELFF.